This T cell receptor beta chain was recorded in a study of T cell responses to AZD1222 COVID-19 vaccine. Overall study: Second-dose recipients at about 4 or about 12 weeks were treated as one pooled group. The study's findings and limits: An increase in Spike-specific TCR breadth and depth was observed after two AZD1222 doses. It was only after the peak T cell response that any repertoires were sampled. Nearly half of spike-specific TCRs reportedly go after variant regions that carry no mutations.

As for this clone: Its antigen is still unknown.

The CDR3 is 12 amino acids. Per the germline V gene, CDR1 is MDHEN and CDR2 is SYDVKM. The V end lost 8 bases, the J end lost 6 bases, and 13 bases lay between the germline ends. Method: immunoSEQ multiplex PCR; TCRdb's copy keeps in-frame clones and lacks some. The data show 100,000 or so clones, with around 87% seen just once and about 3% held by the top ten. The gene calls are TRBV28 and TRBJ1-2; D gene unclear. The sample was peripheral blood, taken on day 0 of AZD1222 vaccination. This clonotype was sampled from an adult in good health. The CDR3 DNA is TGTGCCAGCTTTCATCCCGCCAATGGCTACACCTTC. It specifies CASFHPANGYTF.